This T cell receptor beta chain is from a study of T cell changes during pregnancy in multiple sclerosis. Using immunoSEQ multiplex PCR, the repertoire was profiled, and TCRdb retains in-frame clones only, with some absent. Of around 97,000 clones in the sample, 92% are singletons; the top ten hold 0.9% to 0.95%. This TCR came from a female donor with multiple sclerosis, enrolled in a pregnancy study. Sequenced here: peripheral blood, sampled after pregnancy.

CDR3 DNA: TGTGCCAGCAGCTCCCTCTATGGCTACACCTTC. Translated, it gives CASSSLYGYTF. The chain joins TRBV7-6 to TRBJ1-2; D gene unclear. The CDR3 extends over 11 amino acids. CDR1 is SGHVS and CDR2 is FNYEAQ in the germline V gene. V lost 4 bases and J 4 bases, leaving 4 bases between the germline ends.